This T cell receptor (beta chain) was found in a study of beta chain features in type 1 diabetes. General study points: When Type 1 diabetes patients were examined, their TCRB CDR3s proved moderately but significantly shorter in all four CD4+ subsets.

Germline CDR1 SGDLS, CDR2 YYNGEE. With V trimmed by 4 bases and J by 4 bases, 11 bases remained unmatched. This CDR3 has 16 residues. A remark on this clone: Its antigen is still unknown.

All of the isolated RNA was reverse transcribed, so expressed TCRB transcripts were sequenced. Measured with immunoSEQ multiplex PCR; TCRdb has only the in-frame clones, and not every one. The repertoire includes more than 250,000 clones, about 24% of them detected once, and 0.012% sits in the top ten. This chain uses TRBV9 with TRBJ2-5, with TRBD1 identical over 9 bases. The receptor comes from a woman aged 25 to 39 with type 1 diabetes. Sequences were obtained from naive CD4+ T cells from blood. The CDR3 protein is CASSIGTGLVRETQYF. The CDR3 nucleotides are TGTGCCAGCAGCATAGGGACAGGGTTGGTTAGAGAGACCCAGTACTTC.